Listed below are T cell receptor beta chains from one sample, sequenced in a study of cytomegalovirus exposure and HLA in healthy donors. Assay: immunoSEQ multiplex PCR; the TCRdb copy retains only in-frame clones and omits some. Among roughly 200,000 clones listed, approximately 86% were seen once. The material sequenced was PBMCs. The source is a woman under 40 in good health and CMV-seronegative. Each CDR3 is given with its conserved first and last residue. D genes are given only for firm matches. Some rows mark clone size as missing; the rest say once, few, many or name a class of expanded clone.

abundance	v_gene	d_gene	j_gene	CDR3aa	CDR3nt
NA	TRBV30	NA	TRBJ2-1	CAWSVQGNEQFF	TGTGCCTGGAGTGTACAGGGCAATGAGCAGTTCTTC
once	TRBV29-1	NA	TRBJ2-1	CSVEEAQGKFF	TGCAGCGTTGAAGAGGCTCAGGGGAAGTTCTTC
NA	TRBV12-2	NA	TRBJ1-5	CASRLARVTNQPQHF	TGTGCAAGTCGCTTAGCGCGGGTTACCAATCAGCCCCAGCATTTT
NA	TRBV28	NA	TRBJ2-4	CASGEGGPLAKNIQYF	TGTGCCAGCGGCGAAGGAGGACCGCTAGCCAAAAACATTCAGTACTTC
NA	TRBV30	TRBD1	TRBJ2-7	CASDGRGQGIHEQYF	TGTGCCTCGGATGGTAGGGGACAGGGGATCCACGAGCAGTACTTC
NA	TRBV5-1	NA	TRBJ2-3	CASSSSTDTQYF	TGCGCCAGCAGTTCAAGCACAGATACGCAGTATTTT
NA	TRBV5-4	NA	TRBJ2-5	CASSLNGGGRETQYF	TGTGCCAGCAGCTTGAACGGGGGCGGGAGAGAGACCCAGTACTTC
once	TRBV6-5	NA	TRBJ2-2	CASQTEKNTGELFF	TGTGCCAGCCAGACAGAAAAGAACACCGGGGAGCTGTTTTTT
NA	TRBV28	NA	TRBJ2-1	CASSSIGENNEQFF	TGTGCCAGCAGTTCGATTGGAGAAAACAATGAGCAGTTCTTC
NA	TRBV5-1	NA	TRBJ2-7	CASSSAPLDRYYEQYF	TGCGCCAGCAGTTCCGCCCCTCTTGACAGGTACTACGAGCAGTACTTC
NA	TRBV9	NA	TRBJ2-1	CASSRDYNEQFF	TGTGCCAGCAGCCGCGACTACAATGAGCAGTTCTTC
NA	TRBV11-3	TRBD1	TRBJ2-3	CASSQDRRADTQYF	TGTGCCAGCAGTCAGGACAGGCGGGCAGATACGCAGTATTTT
once	TRBV11-2	NA	TRBJ2-5	CASSLDGGTGGTQYF	TGTGCCAGCAGCTTAGACGGCGGCACTGGCGGGACCCAGTACTTC
NA	TRBV28	TRBD1	TRBJ1-1	CASRSTGVHTEAFF	TGTGCCAGCAGGTCAACAGGGGTCCACACTGAAGCTTTCTTT
NA	TRBV5-1	NA	TRBJ1-3	CASSLGNGRPGNTIYF	TGCGCCAGCAGCTTGGGTAACGGGAGACCTGGAAACACCATATATTTT
NA	TRBV5-8	NA	TRBJ2-3	CASSSTRGEYTDTQYF	TGTGCCAGCAGCTCGACCAGGGGGGAGTATACAGATACGCAGTATTTT
NA	TRBV28	TRBD1	TRBJ2-7	CASGDRVRYEQYF	TGTGCCAGCGGGGACAGGGTGAGATACGAGCAGTACTTC
NA	TRBV6-6	NA	TRBJ2-5	CASSQQETQYF	TGTGCCAGCAGTCAACAAGAGACCCAGTACTTC
NA	TRBV19	TRBD2	TRBJ2-3	CASSMVRTSGMSTDTQYF	TGTGCCAGTAGTATGGTAAGGACTAGCGGGATGAGCACAGATACGCAGTATTTT
NA	TRBV19	NA	TRBJ2-5	CASSHGGRPRETQYF	TGTGCCAGTAGTCATGGAGGACGCCCGAGGGAGACCCAGTACTTC
NA	TRBV5-1	NA	TRBJ1-4	CASSEKIATNEKLFF	TGCGCCAGCAGCGAGAAGATAGCAACTAATGAAAAACTGTTTTTT
NA	TRBV5-4	NA	TRBJ2-1	CASSLLVGDEQFF	TGTGCCAGCAGCTTGTTGGTCGGGGATGAGCAGTTCTTC
once	TRBV28	TRBD2	TRBJ2-7	CASIRGGDMTYEQYF	TGTGCCAGCATCCGGGGGGGGGACATGACTTACGAGCAGTACTTC
NA	TRBV7-9	NA	TRBJ1-2	CSSSSRAYGYTF	TGTTCCAGCAGTTCCCGAGCCTATGGCTACACCTTC
NA	TRBV19	TRBD2	TRBJ2-3	CASIGAEGSLELAVSTDTQYF	TGTGCCAGTATAGGAGCCGAGGGAAGTTTGGAACTAGCGGTTAGCACAGATACGCAGTATTTT
NA	TRBV19	NA	TRBJ1-5	CASHARQSPNQPQHF	TGTGCCAGTCATGCCAGGCAGAGTCCGAATCAGCCCCAGCATTTT
NA	TRBV18	TRBD1	TRBJ2-7	CASSQDRGFGYEQYF	TGTGCCAGCTCACAGGACAGGGGCTTCGGCTACGAGCAGTACTTC
NA	TRBV15	NA	TRBJ2-7	CATSGGINYEQYF	TGTGCCACCAGCGGGGGGATTAACTACGAGCAGTACTTC
NA	TRBV6-1	NA	TRBJ2-5	CASSNPGRETQYF	TGTGCCAGCAGTAATCCAGGTCGGGAGACCCAGTACTTC
NA	TRBV2	TRBD2	TRBJ2-1	CASSGGLGGVNGQFF	TGTGCCAGCAGTGGGGGCTTGGGAGGGGTAAATGGGCAGTTCTTC
NA	TRBV7-9	TRBD1	TRBJ2-5	CASSLETGGETQYF	TGTGCCAGCAGCTTAGAGACAGGGGGTGAGACCCAGTACTTC
NA	TRBV30	NA	TRBJ2-7	CAWSSTRYSSYEQYF	TGTGCCTGGAGTAGCACTCGATACTCTTCCTACGAGCAGTACTTC
few	TRBV5-6	NA	TRBJ2-1	CASSLVGSGSSNEQFF	TGTGCCAGCAGCTTGGTAGGGTCGGGAAGTTCCAATGAGCAGTTCTTC
NA	TRBV7-2	NA	TRBJ1-1	CASSSPADTEAFF	TGTGCCAGCAGCTCCCCCGCGGACACTGAAGCTTTCTTT
once	TRBV27	TRBD2	TRBJ2-7	CASSLWLAGAPYEQYF	TGTGCCAGCAGTTTATGGCTAGCGGGAGCTCCCTACGAGCAGTACTTC
NA	TRBV7-9	TRBD1	TRBJ2-7	CASSLGGQGHEQYF	TGTGCCAGCAGCTTAGGGGGACAGGGCCACGAGCAGTACTTC
NA	TRBV11-3	NA	TRBJ1-2	CASSLEGTRTGYTF	TGTGCCAGCAGCTTAGAGGGCACTAGAACGGGCTACACCTTC
NA	TRBV14	NA	TRBJ1-3	CASSPTFVKSGNTIYF	TGTGCCAGCAGCCCGACATTCGTAAAGTCTGGAAACACCATATATTTT
NA	TRBV2	NA	TRBJ2-5	CASSKDRFQETQYF	TGTGCCAGCAGTAAAGACAGGTTCCAAGAGACCCAGTACTTC
NA	TRBV5-4	TRBD2	TRBJ2-3	CASSLSGGDGDTQYF	TGTGCCAGCAGCTTGTCGGGGGGGGACGGAGATACGCAGTATTTT
NA	TRBV5-1	NA	TRBJ2-5	CASSLGEYQETQYF	TGCGCCAGCAGCTTGGGAGAATACCAAGAGACCCAGTACTTC
NA	TRBV6-5	TRBD1	TRBJ1-1	CASRLQGGNTEAFF	TGTGCCAGCAGACTTCAGGGGGGGAACACTGAAGCTTTCTTT
NA	TRBV4-1	TRBD2	TRBJ2-1	CASTALAGVGNEQFF	TGCGCCAGCACCGCCCTAGCGGGAGTAGGGAATGAGCAGTTCTTC
NA	TRBV13	NA	TRBJ2-1	CASSQEVGVSGVLYNEQFF	TGTGCCAGCAGCCAAGAGGTTGGGGTATCAGGGGTCCTTTACAATGAGCAGTTCTTC
NA	TRBV28	TRBD1	TRBJ2-6	CASSLGQPTSGANVLTF	TGTGCCAGCAGTTTGGGACAGCCGACCTCTGGGGCCAACGTCCTGACTTTC
NA	TRBV5-8	NA	TRBJ2-6	CASSLRGSYSGANVLTF	TGTGCCAGCAGCTTGAGAGGCAGTTACTCTGGGGCCAACGTCCTGACTTTC
NA	TRBV5-1	NA	TRBJ2-1	CASSSELAHSSYNEQFF	TGCGCCAGCAGCTCCGAACTAGCTCATAGCTCCTACAATGAGCAGTTCTTC
NA	TRBV4-1	TRBD1	TRBJ2-7	CASSQEGQGPYEQYF	TGCGCCAGCAGCCAAGAAGGACAGGGACCCTACGAGCAGTACTTC
NA	TRBV5-1	TRBD1	TRBJ2-2	CASRTGTGIPGELFF	TGCGCCAGCAGAACCGGGACAGGTATACCCGGGGAGCTGTTTTTT
NA	TRBV18	TRBD2	TRBJ2-3	CASSGLAGVSTDTQYF	TGTGCCAGCTCAGGACTAGCGGGAGTTAGCACAGATACGCAGTATTTT
NA	TRBV9	NA	TRBJ2-1	CASSVLVTSSEQFF	TGTGCCAGCAGCGTATTAGTCACCTCTAGTGAGCAGTTCTTC
NA	TRBV11-2	NA	TRBJ1-6	CASSFRLQSPLHF	TGTGCCAGCAGCTTTAGACTCCAGTCACCCCTCCACTTT
once	TRBV7-9	NA	TRBJ2-1	CASSSQRGGEQFF	TGTGCCAGCAGCTCCCAAAGGGGCGGTGAGCAGTTCTTC
NA	TRBV28	TRBD1	TRBJ2-7	CASTYGQGTYEQYF	TGTGCCAGCACCTATGGACAGGGGACCTACGAGCAGTACTTC
NA	TRBV6-5	NA	TRBJ1-3	CASRLQGTGNTIYF	TGTGCCAGCAGGTTACAGGGAACTGGAAACACCATATATTTT
NA	TRBV29-1	TRBD1	TRBJ2-7	CSVEDRDSSYEQYF	TGCAGCGTTGAAGATCGGGACAGCTCCTACGAGCAGTACTTC
NA	TRBV28	TRBD1	TRBJ1-1	CASTKGARTEAFF	TGTGCCAGCACTAAGGGGGCGAGGACTGAAGCTTTCTTT